The 10 T cell receptor beta chains given below trace back to one sample, sequenced in a study of T cells in Graves' hyperthyroidism and ophthalmopathy. Amplified TCR beta CDR3 regions came from RNA transcripts. The HTBI primer set served for first-round RT-PCR of the TCR CDR3. MiXCR, applied by TCRdb to the multiplex PCR reads, yields one record per CDR3 protein. The sample lists 500,000 to 650,000 distinct CDR3 sequences; approximately 17% were seen once. Input material: blood. These receptors all come from a woman aged 18-29 years with Graves' ophthalmopathy.

This clonotype was recorded many times. The chain is built from TRBV28 and TRBJ2-7; D unclear. The CDR3 is made up of 13 amino acids. V shed 3 bases and J shed 1 base, with 7 bases lying between them. Germline lookup yields CDR1 MDHEN and CDR2 SYDVKM. CDR3 sequence (DNA): TGTGCCAGCAGTTTGACTCTTTCCTACGAGCAGTACTTC. This sequence encodes CASSLTLSYEQYF.

The chain couples TRBV28 to TRBJ2-7; the match to TRBD1 covers 10 bases. V dropped 6 bases and J dropped 3; count of bases not matched to a gene: 8. Germline V gene sequence: CDR1 MDHEN, CDR2 SYDVKM. This CDR3 contains 15 residues. CDR3 sequence (DNA): TGTGCCAGCAGCACGGGACAGGGGAGGTTCTACGAGCAGTACTTC. Encoded protein: CASSTGQGRFYEQYF.

This clonotype has a handful of counts. This chain connects TRBV5-1 to TRBJ2-5; 8 nucleotides align to TRBD2. Germline values: CDR1 SGHRS, CDR2 YFSETQ. V was clipped by 2 bases and J by 1 base; unmatched bases: 10. The CDR3 totals 17 residues. CDR3 region: CASSFERGPRLQETQYF. CDR3 bases: TGCGCCAGCAGCTTCGAGCGGGGGCCCCGCCTCCAAGAGACCCAGTACTTC.

For this clonotype: A much larger clone lies one base from this, so it may be a read error. This chain links TRBV28 with TRBJ2-7; D might be TRBD2 (6 bases). The CDR3 loop spans 12 amino acids. CDR1 and CDR2 from the germline V gene are MDHEN and SYDVKM. Written as DNA, the CDR3 is TGTGCCAGCAGTTTATCCGGGAGCGAGCGGTACTTC. Its translation: CASSLSGSERYF. The whole variable domain, remainder taken from reference TRBV28 and TRBJ2-7, is DVKVTQSSRYLVKRTGEKVFLECVQDMDHENMFWYRQDPGLGLRLIYFSYDVKMKEKGDIPEGYSVSREKKERFSLILESASTNQTSMYLCASSLSGSERYFGPGTRLTVT.

As concerns this clonotype: The junction and the germline gene differ at one end; a read error may be behind it. The chain uses TRBV4-1 and TRBJ2-5; D may match TRBD1 or TRBD2 (5 bases each). CDR3 length: 15 residues. From germline, CDR1 is MGHRA and CDR2 YSYEKL. The CDR3 nucleotides are TGCGCCAGCAGCCAAGAGGGGACGGAGAAAGAGACCCGGTACTTC. Translating it yields CASSQEGTEKETRYF.

This clonotype was found many times. The chain carries TRBV28 and TRBJ1-1, with D tentatively TRBD1 (5 bases). This CDR3 region has 14 residues. Germline CDR1 reads MDHEN; CDR2 reads SYDVKM. Trimming took off 4 bases at V and 4 bases at J, with 13 bases between the two ends. CDR3 in amino acids: CASSSRGVGTEAFF. Written as DNA, the CDR3 is TGTGCCAGCAGTTCCCGGGGGGTTGGCACTGAAGCTTTCTTT.

There are many counts of this clonotype. This sequence joins TRBV27 and TRBJ2-3, with 11 bases matching TRBD2. CDR1 MNHEY and CDR2 SMNVEV come from the germline V gene (reference sequence). V trimming: 3 bases; J trimming: 8 bases; junction bases outside the gene matches: 13. There are 17 residues in the CDR3. The CDR3 protein is CASSFLLSGRAGGTQYF. CDR3 in DNA: TGTGCCAGCAGTTTCCTCCTTAGCGGGAGGGCCGGGGGTACGCAGTATTTT.

The chain carries TRBV4-1 and TRBJ1-1, with 8 bases fitting TRBD1. The CDR3 runs to 14 residues. Unmatched junction bases numbered 8, after V lost 0 bases and J lost 11 bases. Germline V gene sequence: CDR1 MGHRA, CDR2 YSYEKL. For the CDR3, the DNA is TGCGCCAGCAGCCAAGAAAACAGGGGGATAGGTGCTTTCTTT. It translates to CASSQENRGIGAFF.

In this sample, this clonotype turned up many times. The chain employs TRBV12-3 or TRBV12-4 and TRBJ1-3; D is perhaps TRBD1 (6 bases). V lost 5 bases and J lost 4, with 18 bases in between. CDR3 length: 16 amino acids. CDR3 in DNA: TGTGCCAGCAGTCCACGAACCACAGGGAACGGAAACACCATATATTTT. Residues: CASSPRTTGNGNTIYF.

This clonotype has a handful of counts. This sequence joins TRBV6-1 and TRBJ1-2; TRBD1 aligns across 10 bases. Per germline, CDR1 MNHNS and CDR2 SASEGT. CDR3 size: 14 residues. V lost 6 bases and J lost 2; bases outside the gene matches: 3. The CDR3: CASRTTGGNYGYTF. Here the CDR3 DNA reads TGTGCCAGCAGGACGACAGGGGGCAACTATGGCTACACCTTC.